The present T cell receptor beta chain was sequenced within a study of shared T cell receptors in the human thymus. Some clones are missing from TCRdb's copy, which holds only in-frame ones; the method was immunoSEQ multiplex PCR. The sample lists 650,000 to 950,000 clones, approximately 85% occurring once. The same sample was also used in a study of human thymus T cells.

This receptor was taken from a girl in the first two years of life with a congenital heart defect. The sequenced sample consisted of thymocytes.

In nucleotides, the CDR3 is TGTGCCAGCAGCCTCCGTTACTCCCAGGGGACCGAGAAGGACGAGCAGTACTTC. This encodes CASSLRYSQGTEKDEQYF. The chain employs TRBV14 and TRBJ2-7; TRBD1 is a possible D gene (6 bases). Deletions cut 4 bases from V and 5 bases from J, with 27 bases between. There are 18 residues in the CDR3. CDR1 is SGHDN, CDR2 FVKESK, per germline.